This is a list of T cell receptor beta chains from one sample in a study of cytomegalovirus exposure and HLA in healthy donors. TCRdb keeps only in-frame clones here, not all; method: immunoSEQ multiplex PCR. The sample gives 120,000 or so clones, roughly 80% of which show up once; over 15% is in the top ten. The sample consisted of PBMCs. These TCRs come from a man between 18 and 35 years old in good health and CMV-seropositive. Each CDR3 is given with its conserved first and last residue.

TRBJ2-3 | TRBV9 | CASSEEGGLAGTSTDTQYF
TRBJ2-2 | TRBV11-3 | CASSSGLMEDTGELFF
TRBJ1-1 | TRBV9 | CASSVESGAEAFF
TRBJ2-3 | TRBV5-1 | CASSIAGATDTQYF
TRBJ2-7 | TRBV11-1 | CASSLREGEQYF
TRBJ2-7 | TRBV4-1 | CASSQGHLYEQYF
TRBJ2-5 | TRBV11-2 | CASSLGSGGGETQYF
TRBJ1-4 | TRBV7-9 | CASSGGQESEKLFF
TRBJ2-3 | TRBV1 | CTSSPGLAGSPDTQYF
TRBJ1-1 | TRBV4-2 | CASSQEEQGAADTEAFF
TRBJ2-1 | TRBV18 | CASSPPRGRHEQFF
TRBJ2-7 | TRBV19 | CASSSTGITYEQYF
TRBJ2-3 | TRBV2 | CANGQTTDTQYF
TRBJ2-1 | TRBV7-9 | CASSPRDRVDEQFF
TRBJ1-1 | TRBV5-1 | CASSLTPNTEAFF
TRBJ1-2 | TRBV7-9 | CASSLIQGGGYTF
TRBJ1-5 | TRBV19 | CASSIYREGQPQHF
TRBJ2-2 | TRBV10-3 | CAISSDRNTGELFF
TRBJ1-3 | TRBV5-1 | CASSLVPIGGGNTIYF
TRBJ1-2 | TRBV11-2 | CASTETGGPYGYTF
TRBJ2-7 | TRBV11-2 | CASSSSGLPSYEQYF
TRBJ1-1 | TRBV13 | CASSFGGTMNTEAFF
TRBJ1-2 | TRBV7-6 | CASSSPGHHGYTF
TRBJ1-4 | TRBV7-8 | CASSPPGESEKLFF
TRBJ2-7 | TRBV5-4 | CASKLDRVGEQYF
TRBJ2-7 | TRBV30 | CAWSSGGFEQYF
TRBJ2-2 | TRBV4-1 | CASSQVFPPANTGELFF
TRBJ1-1 | TRBV2 | CASRVDKNTEAFF
TRBJ1-4 | TRBV5-1 | CASSLTGFNEKLFF
TRBJ1-2 | TRBV19 | CASSKATGGAINGYTF
TRBJ2-7 | TRBV6-5 | CAARGGGGYEQYF
TRBJ1-2 | TRBV4-1 | CASSHPTGENYGYTF
TRBJ2-5 | TRBV30 | CAWSGLAGGETQYF
TRBJ1-1 | TRBV5-4 | CASSQEGEAFF
TRBJ1-3 | TRBV10-2 | CASRDSSSGNTIYF
TRBJ1-2 | TRBV25-1 | CASSWAGDYGYTF
TRBJ1-2 | TRBV4-1 | CASSQESGGDYGYTF
TRBJ2-2 | TRBV29-1 | CSAGGRGAGELFF